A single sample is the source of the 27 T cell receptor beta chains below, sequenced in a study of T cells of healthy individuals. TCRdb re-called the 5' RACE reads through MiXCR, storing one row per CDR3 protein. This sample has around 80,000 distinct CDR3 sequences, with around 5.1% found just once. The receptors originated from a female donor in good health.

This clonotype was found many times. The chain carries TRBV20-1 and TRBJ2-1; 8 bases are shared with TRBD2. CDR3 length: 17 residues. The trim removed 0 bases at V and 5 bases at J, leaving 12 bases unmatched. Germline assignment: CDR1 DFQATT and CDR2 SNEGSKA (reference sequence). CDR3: CSARDHGAGGHNNEQFF. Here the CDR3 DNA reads TGCAGTGCTAGAGATCACGGGGCGGGAGGACATAACAATGAGCAGTTCTTC.

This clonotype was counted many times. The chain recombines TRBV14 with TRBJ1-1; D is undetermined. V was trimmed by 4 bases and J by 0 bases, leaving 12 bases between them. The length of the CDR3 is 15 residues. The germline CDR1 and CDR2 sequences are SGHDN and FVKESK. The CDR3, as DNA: TGTGCCAGCAGCCCAGCCAGAGTGATGAACACTGAAGCTTTCTTT. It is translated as CASSPARVMNTEAFF.

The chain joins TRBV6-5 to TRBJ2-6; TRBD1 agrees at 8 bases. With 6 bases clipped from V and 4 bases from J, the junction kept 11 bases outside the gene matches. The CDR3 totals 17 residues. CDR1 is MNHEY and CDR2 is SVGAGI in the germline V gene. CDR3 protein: CASSWGTGRSGANVLTF. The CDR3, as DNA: TGTGCCAGCAGCTGGGGGACAGGCCGGTCCGGGGCCAACGTCCTGACTTTC.

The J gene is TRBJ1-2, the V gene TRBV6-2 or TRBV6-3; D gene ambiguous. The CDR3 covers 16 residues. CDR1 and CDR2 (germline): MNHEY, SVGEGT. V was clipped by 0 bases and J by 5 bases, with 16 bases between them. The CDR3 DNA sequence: TGTGCCAGCAGTTACTCGAAACGGGCGGGATTTTATGGCTACACCTTC. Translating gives CASSYSKRAGFYGYTF.

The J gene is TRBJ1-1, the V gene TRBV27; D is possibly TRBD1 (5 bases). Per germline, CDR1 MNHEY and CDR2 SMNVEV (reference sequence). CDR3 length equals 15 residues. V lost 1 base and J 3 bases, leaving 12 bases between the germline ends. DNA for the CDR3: TGTGCCAGCAGTTTATGGGGGGGGGGGGACACTGAAGCTTTCTTT. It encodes CASSLWGGGDTEAFF.

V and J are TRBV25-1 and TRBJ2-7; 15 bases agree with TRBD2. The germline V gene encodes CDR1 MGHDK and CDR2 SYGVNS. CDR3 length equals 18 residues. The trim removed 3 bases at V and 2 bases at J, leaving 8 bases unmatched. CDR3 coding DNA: TGTGCCAGCAGTGATCTTCCGGGACTAGCGGGAGGAACCTACGAGCAGTACTTC. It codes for CASSDLPGLAGGTYEQYF.

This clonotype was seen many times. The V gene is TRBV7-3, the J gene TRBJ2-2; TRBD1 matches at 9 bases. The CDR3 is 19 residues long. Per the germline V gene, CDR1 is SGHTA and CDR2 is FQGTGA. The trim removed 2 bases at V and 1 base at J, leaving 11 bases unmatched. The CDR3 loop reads CASSLYPGQGSENTGELFF. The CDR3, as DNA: TGTGCCAGCAGCTTATATCCGGGACAGGGAAGCGAGAACACCGGGGAGCTGTTTTTT.

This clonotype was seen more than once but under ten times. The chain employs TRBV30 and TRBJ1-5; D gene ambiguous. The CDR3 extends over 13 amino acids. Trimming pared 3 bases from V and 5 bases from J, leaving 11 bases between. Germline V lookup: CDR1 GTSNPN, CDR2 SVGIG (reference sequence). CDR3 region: CAWSPEADQPQHF. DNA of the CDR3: TGTGCCTGGAGCCCCGAAGCGGATCAGCCCCAGCATTTT.

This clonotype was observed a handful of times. Here the CDR3 reads CASSVDTAGSYGYTF. As DNA, the CDR3 is TGTGCCAGCAGCGTAGATACAGCCGGCAGCTATGGCTACACCTTC. The rearrangement joins TRBV9 to TRBJ1-2, with D hard to call. Germline assignment: CDR1 SGDLS and CDR2 YYNGEE. V lost 0 bases and J 4 bases, leaving 13 bases between the germline ends. CDR3 length: 15 amino acids. The full variable domain, completed using reference TRBV9 and TRBJ1-2, is DSGVTQTPKHLITATGQRVTLRCSPRSGDLSVYWYQQSLDQGLQFLIQYYNGEERAKGNILERFSAQQFPDLHSELNLSSLELGDSALYFCASSVDTAGSYGYTFGSGTRLTVV.

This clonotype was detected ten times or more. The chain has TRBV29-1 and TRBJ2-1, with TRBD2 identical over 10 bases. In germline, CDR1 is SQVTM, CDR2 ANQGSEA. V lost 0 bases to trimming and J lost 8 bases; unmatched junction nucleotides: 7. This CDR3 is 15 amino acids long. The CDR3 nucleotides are TGCAGCGTTGAAGAGTCTAGCGGGAGCAGGGATGAGCAGTTCTTC. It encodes CSVEESSGSRDEQFF.

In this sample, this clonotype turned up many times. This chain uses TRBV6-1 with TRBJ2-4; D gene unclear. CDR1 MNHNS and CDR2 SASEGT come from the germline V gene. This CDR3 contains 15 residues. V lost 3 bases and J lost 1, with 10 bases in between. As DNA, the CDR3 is TGTGCCAGCAGTGATGCGGTGTCGGCCAAAAACATTCAGTACTTC. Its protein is CASSDAVSAKNIQYF.

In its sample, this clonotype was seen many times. CDR3 in DNA: TGTGCCAGCAGCCCAAGGAGCGGGAGAAGCTACAGGACAGATACGCAGTATTTT. It translates to CASSPRSGRSYRTDTQYF. This chain connects TRBV3-2 to TRBJ2-3; TRBD2 was called by the table and not checked on the DNA. TRBV3-2 is assigned pseudogene status. This CDR3 contains 18 residues.

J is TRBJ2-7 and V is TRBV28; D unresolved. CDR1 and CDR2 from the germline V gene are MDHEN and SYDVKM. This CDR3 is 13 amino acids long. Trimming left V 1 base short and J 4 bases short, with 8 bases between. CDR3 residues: CASSLFSSYEQYF. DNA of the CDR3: TGTGCCAGCAGTTTATTTTCCTCTTACGAGCAGTACTTC. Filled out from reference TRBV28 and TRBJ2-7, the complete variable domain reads DVKVTQSSRYLVKRTGEKVFLECVQDMDHENMFWYRQDPGLGLRLIYFSYDVKMKEKGDIPEGYSVSREKKERFSLILESASTNQTSMYLCASSLFSSYEQYFGPGTRLTVT.

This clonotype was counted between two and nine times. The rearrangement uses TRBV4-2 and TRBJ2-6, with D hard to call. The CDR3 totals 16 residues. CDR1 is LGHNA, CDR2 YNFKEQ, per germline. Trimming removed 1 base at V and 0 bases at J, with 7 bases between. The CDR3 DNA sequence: TGTGCCAGCAGCCAAGTGGTCCCCTCTGGGGCCAACGTCCTGACTTTC. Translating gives CASSQVVPSGANVLTF.

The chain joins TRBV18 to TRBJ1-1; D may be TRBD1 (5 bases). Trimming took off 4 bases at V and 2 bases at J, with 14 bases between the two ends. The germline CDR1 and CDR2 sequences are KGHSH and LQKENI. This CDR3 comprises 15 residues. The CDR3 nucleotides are TGTGCCAGCTCACTAGCGGGGCCCTCCAACACTGAAGCTTTCTTT. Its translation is CASSLAGPSNTEAFF.

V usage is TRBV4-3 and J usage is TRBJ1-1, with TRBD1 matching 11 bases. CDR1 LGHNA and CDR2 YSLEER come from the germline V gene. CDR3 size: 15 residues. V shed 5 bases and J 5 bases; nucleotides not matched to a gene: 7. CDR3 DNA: TGCGCCAGCAGCTCACCGGGACAGGGGGTAACTGAAGCTTTCTTT. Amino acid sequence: CASSSPGQGVTEAFF.

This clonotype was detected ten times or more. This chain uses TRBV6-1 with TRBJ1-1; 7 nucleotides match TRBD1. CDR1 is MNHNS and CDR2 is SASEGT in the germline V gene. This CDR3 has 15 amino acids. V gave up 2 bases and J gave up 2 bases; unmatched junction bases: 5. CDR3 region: CASSETGTANTEAFF. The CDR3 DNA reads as TGTGCCAGCAGTGAAACAGGGACAGCAAACACTGAAGCTTTCTTT.

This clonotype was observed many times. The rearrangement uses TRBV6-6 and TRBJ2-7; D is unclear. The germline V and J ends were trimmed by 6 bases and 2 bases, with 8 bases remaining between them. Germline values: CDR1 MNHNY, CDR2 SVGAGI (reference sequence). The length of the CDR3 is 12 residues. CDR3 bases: TGTGCCAGCAGCATAGACACCTACGAGCAGTACTTC. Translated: CASSIDTYEQYF.

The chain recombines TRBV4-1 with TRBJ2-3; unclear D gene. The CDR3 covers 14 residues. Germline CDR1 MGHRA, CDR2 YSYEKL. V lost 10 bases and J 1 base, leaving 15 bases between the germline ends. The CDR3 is CATTMRSRTDTQYF. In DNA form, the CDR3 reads TGCGCCACCACGATGAGGAGTCGCACAGATACGCAGTATTTT.

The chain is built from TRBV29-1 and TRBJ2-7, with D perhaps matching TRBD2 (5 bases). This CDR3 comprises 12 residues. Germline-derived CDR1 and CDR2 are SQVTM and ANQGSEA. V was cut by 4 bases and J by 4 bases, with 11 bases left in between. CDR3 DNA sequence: TGCAGCGTTGCCCGGGGTGGATACGAGCAGTACTTC. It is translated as CSVARGGYEQYF.

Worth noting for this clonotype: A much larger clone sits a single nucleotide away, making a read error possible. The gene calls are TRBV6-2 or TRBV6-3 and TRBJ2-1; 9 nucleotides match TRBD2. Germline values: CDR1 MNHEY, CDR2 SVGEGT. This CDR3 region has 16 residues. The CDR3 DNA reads TGTGACAGCAGTTCTCCACTAGCGGGTTCCTACAATGAGCAGTTCTTC. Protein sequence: CDSSSPLAGSYNEQFF.

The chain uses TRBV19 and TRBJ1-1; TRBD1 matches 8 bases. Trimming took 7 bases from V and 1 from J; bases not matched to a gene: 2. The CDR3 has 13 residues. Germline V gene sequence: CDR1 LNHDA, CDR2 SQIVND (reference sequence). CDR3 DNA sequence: TGTGCCAGTAAAGACAGGGGGAACACTGAAGCTTTCTTT. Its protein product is CASKDRGNTEAFF. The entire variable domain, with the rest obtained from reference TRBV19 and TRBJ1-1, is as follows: DGGITQSPKYLFRKEGQNVTLSCEQNLNHDAMYWYRQDPGQGLRLIYYSQIVNDFQKGDIAEGYSVSREKKESFPLTVTSAQKNPTAFYLCASKDRGNTEAFFGQGTRLTVV.

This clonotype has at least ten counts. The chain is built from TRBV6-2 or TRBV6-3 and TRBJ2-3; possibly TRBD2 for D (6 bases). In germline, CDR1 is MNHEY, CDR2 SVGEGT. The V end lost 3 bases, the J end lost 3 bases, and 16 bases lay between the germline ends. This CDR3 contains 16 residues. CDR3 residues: CASSYVPGVRTDTQYF. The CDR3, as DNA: TGTGCCAGCAGTTATGTCCCGGGAGTAAGGACAGATACGCAGTATTTT.

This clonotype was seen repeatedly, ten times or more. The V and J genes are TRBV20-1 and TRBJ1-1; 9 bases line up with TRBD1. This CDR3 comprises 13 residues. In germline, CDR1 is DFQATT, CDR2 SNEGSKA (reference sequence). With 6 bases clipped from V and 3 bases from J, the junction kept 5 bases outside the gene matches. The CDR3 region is CSATTGGDTEAFF. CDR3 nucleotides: TGCAGTGCAACGACAGGGGGTGACACTGAAGCTTTCTTT.

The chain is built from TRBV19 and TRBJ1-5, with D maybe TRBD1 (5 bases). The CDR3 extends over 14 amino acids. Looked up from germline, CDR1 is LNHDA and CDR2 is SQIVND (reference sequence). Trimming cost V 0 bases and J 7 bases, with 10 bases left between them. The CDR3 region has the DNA TGTGCCAGTAGTATAGAGCAGGGTCAACAGCCCCAGCATTTT. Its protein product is CASSIEQGQQPQHF.

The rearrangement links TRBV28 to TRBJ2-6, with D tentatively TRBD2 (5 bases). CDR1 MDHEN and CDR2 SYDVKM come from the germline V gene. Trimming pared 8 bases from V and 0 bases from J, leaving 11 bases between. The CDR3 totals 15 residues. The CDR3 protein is CASGGTASGANVLTF. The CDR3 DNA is TGTGCCAGCGGAGGTACGGCCTCTGGGGCCAACGTCCTGACTTTC.

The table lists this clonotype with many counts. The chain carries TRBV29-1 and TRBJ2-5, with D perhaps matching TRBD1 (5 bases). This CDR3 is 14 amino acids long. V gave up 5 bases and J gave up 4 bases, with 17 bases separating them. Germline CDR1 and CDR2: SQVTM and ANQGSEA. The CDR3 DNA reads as TGCAGCGTTTTATCAGGCAGGGTGGGAGAGACCCAGTACTTC. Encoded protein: CSVLSGRVGETQYF.